The TCR beta chain described here comes from a study of blood T cell repertoires in COVID-19. Original analysis: Estimated nucleated cell counts came from reference gene primer amplification. Assay used: immunoSEQ multiplex PCR; TCRdb lists only in-frame clones, some missing. The V and J calls and clone size were taken over from that table, and D and trimming were inferred from the DNA. Here the sample spans over 75,000 clones, around four fifths being singletons. Germline CDR1 MRHNA, CDR2 SNTAGT. Losses at the gene ends were 2 bases for V and 6 bases for J; bases not matched to a gene: 3. This CDR3 has 13 amino acids. This clone has more than one count but fewer than ten.

The sequenced material came from peripheral blood. This TCR came from a human donor in a cohort sampled during active COVID-19. The V call is TRBV6-4, the J call TRBJ2-7; 8 bases are a match to TRBD1. CDR3 sequence: CASSDGQGGEQYF. In DNA, the CDR3 is TGTGCCAGCAGTGACGGACAGGGAGGCGAGCAGTACTTC.